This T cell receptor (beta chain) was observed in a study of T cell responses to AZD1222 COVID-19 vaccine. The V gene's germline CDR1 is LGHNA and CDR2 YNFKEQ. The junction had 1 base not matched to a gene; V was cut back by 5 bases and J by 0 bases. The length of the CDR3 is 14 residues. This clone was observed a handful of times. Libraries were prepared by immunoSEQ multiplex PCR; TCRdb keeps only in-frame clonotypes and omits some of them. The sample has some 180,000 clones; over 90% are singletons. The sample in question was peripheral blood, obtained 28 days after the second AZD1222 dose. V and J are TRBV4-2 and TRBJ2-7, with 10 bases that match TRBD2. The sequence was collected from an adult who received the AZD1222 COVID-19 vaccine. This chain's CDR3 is CASSSSGSSYEQYF. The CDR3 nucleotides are TGTGCCAGCAGCTCTAGCGGGAGCTCCTACGAGCAGTACTTC.